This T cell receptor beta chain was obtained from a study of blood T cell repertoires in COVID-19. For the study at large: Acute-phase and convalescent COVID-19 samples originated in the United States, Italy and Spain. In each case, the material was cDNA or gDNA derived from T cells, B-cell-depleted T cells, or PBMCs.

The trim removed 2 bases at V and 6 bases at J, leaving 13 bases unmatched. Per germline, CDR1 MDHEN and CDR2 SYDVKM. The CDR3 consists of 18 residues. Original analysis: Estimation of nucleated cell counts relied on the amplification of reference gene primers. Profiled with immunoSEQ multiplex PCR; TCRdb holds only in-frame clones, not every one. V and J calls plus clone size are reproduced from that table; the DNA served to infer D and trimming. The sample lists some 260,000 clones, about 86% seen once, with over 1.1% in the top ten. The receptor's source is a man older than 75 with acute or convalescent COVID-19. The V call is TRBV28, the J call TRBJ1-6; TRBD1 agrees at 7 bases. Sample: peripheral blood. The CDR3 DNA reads TGTGCCAGCAGTTTAGGGACAGCCTTTCTTAGATTTAATTCACCCCTCCACTTT. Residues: CASSLGTAFLRFNSPLHF.